Listed below are T cell receptor beta chains from one sample, sequenced in a study of post-analysis software for immune sequencing data. TCRdb re-derived calls from the PCR reads in MiXCR, one entry per CDR3 protein. Found here are about 430,000 distinct CDR3 sequences, less than 40% of them singletons; the top ten hold under 9%. The sample comprised blood. Source of these receptors: a girl under 10 years old with multiple sclerosis. CDR3s include the opening cysteine and the closing phenylalanine or tryptophan. Fields, in order: J gene, clone size, D gene, V gene, CDR3 protein, CDR3 DNA. D genes are given only for firm matches. Only some rows state a clone size, as once, few, many or a class for expanded clones.

j_gene: TRBJ2-1; abundance: few; d_gene: NA; v_gene: TRBV5-1; CDR3aa: CASSLAYAGANEQFF; CDR3nt: TGCGCCAGCAGCTTGGCCTATGCAGGGGCAAATGAGCAGTTCTTC
j_gene: TRBJ2-1; abundance: many; d_gene: TRBD2; v_gene: TRBV29-1; CDR3aa: CSVDAGGPNEQFF; CDR3nt: TGCAGCGTTGATGCGGGAGGGCCAAATGAGCAGTTCTTC
j_gene: TRBJ2-5; abundance: NA; d_gene: NA; v_gene: TRBV29-1; CDR3aa: CSVYSVTQYF; CDR3nt: TGCAGCGTTTACTCGGTGACCCAGTACTTC
j_gene: TRBJ2-4; abundance: many; d_gene: NA; v_gene: TRBV9; CDR3aa: CASSVGSPGIQYF; CDR3nt: TGTGCCAGCAGCGTAGGGAGCCCTGGCATTCAGTACTTC
j_gene: TRBJ2-3; abundance: NA; d_gene: TRBD2; v_gene: TRBV10-1; CDR3aa: CASSEVAGGLFGTDTQYF; CDR3nt: TGCGCCAGCAGTGAGGTCGCGGGGGGGCTGTTTGGCACAGATACGCAGTATTTT
j_gene: TRBJ2-5; abundance: NA; d_gene: NA; v_gene: TRBV28; CDR3aa: CASSLSWTPSRQETQYF; CDR3nt: TGTGCCAGCAGTTTATCTTGGACACCAAGTCGGCAAGAGACCCAGTACTTC
j_gene: TRBJ1-4; abundance: NA; d_gene: TRBD1; v_gene: TRBV3-1; CDR3aa: CASSPRQGHEKLFF; CDR3nt: TGTGCCAGCAGCCCGCGACAGGGGCATGAAAAACTGTTTTTT
j_gene: TRBJ2-7; abundance: NA; d_gene: NA; v_gene: TRBV6-5; CDR3aa: CASSRVVGEQYF; CDR3nt: TGTGCCAGCAGCCGGGTTGTCGGGGAGCAGTACTTC
j_gene: TRBJ1-2; abundance: few; d_gene: NA; v_gene: TRBV6-4; CDR3aa: CASSIGRGYGYTF; CDR3nt: TGTGCCAGCAGTATCGGGAGAGGCTATGGCTACACCTTC
j_gene: TRBJ1-5; abundance: once; d_gene: TRBD1; v_gene: TRBV4-2; CDR3aa: CASRLEGAGNQPQHF; CDR3nt: TGTGCCAGCAGGCTGGAGGGGGCTGGCAATCAGCCCCAGCATTTT
j_gene: TRBJ2-7; abundance: few; d_gene: NA; v_gene: TRBV27; CDR3aa: CASSGTEAYEQYF; CDR3nt: TGTGCCAGCAGTGGGACTGAAGCCTACGAGCAGTACTTC
j_gene: TRBJ1-2; abundance: NA; d_gene: NA; v_gene: TRBV27; CDR3aa: CASSLSLGMNYGYTF; CDR3nt: TGTGCCAGCAGTTTATCTTTAGGGATGAACTATGGCTACACCTTC
j_gene: TRBJ2-1; abundance: NA; d_gene: TRBD2; v_gene: TRBV24-1; CDR3aa: CATGTRGLAGVANEQFF; CDR3nt: TGTGCCACAGGGACTAGAGGACTAGCGGGAGTTGCCAATGAGCAGTTCTTC
j_gene: TRBJ2-1; abundance: NA; d_gene: TRBD2; v_gene: TRBV15; CDR3aa: CATGREGGSRYNEQFF; CDR3nt: TGTGCCACCGGCAGAGAGGGCGGGAGTAGGTACAATGAGCAGTTCTTC
j_gene: TRBJ2-3; abundance: NA; d_gene: NA; v_gene: TRBV10-1; CDR3aa: CASSESGGGRGTDTQYF; CDR3nt: TGCGCCAGCAGTGAGTCTGGGGGGGGGCGCGGCACAGATACGCAGTATTTT
j_gene: TRBJ2-3; abundance: NA; d_gene: TRBD2; v_gene: TRBV9; CDR3aa: CASSVRGTSTDTQYF; CDR3nt: TGTGCCAGCAGCGTGCGCGGGACTAGTACAGATACGCAGTATTTT
j_gene: TRBJ1-1; abundance: NA; d_gene: NA; v_gene: TRBV4-2; CDR3aa: CASSQGFTEAFF; CDR3nt: TGTGCCAGCAGCCAAGGATTCACTGAAGCTTTCTTT
j_gene: TRBJ1-5; abundance: NA; d_gene: NA; v_gene: TRBV6-2/TRBV6-3; CDR3aa: CASSSGTKGVNQPQHF; CDR3nt: TGTGCCAGCAGTTCCGGGACGAAAGGGGTTAATCAGCCCCAGCATTTT
j_gene: TRBJ2-7; abundance: NA; d_gene: NA; v_gene: TRBV4-3; CDR3aa: CASSQDLADNYEQYF; CDR3nt: TGCGCCAGCAGCCAAGATTTAGCGGACAACTACGAGCAGTACTTC
j_gene: TRBJ1-1; abundance: few; d_gene: NA; v_gene: TRBV29-1; CDR3aa: CSVVPITEAFF; CDR3nt: TGCAGCGTCGTACCGATCACTGAAGCTTTCTTT
j_gene: TRBJ2-4; abundance: NA; d_gene: TRBD1; v_gene: TRBV28; CDR3aa: CASSLIGTGKANIQYF; CDR3nt: TGTGCCAGCAGTTTAATAGGGACAGGGAAGGCTAACATTCAGTACTTC
j_gene: TRBJ2-7; abundance: NA; d_gene: TRBD2; v_gene: TRBV6-2/TRBV6-3; CDR3aa: CASSYSAGVPYEQYF; CDR3nt: TGTGCCAGCAGTTACAGTGCGGGAGTACCCTACGAGCAGTACTTC
j_gene: TRBJ1-4; abundance: NA; d_gene: TRBD1; v_gene: TRBV2; CDR3aa: CASSEWGTAQFF; CDR3nt: TGTGCCAGCAGTGAATGGGGGACAGCGCAGTTTTTT
j_gene: TRBJ2-5; abundance: many; d_gene: TRBD2; v_gene: TRBV20-1; CDR3aa: CSAKLAAQETQYF; CDR3nt: TGCAGTGCTAAGCTAGCGGCCCAAGAGACCCAGTACTTC
j_gene: TRBJ2-5; abundance: NA; d_gene: NA; v_gene: TRBV5-1; CDR3aa: CASSFPGDRRRETQYF; CDR3nt: TGCGCCAGCAGCTTCCCCGGGGATAGAAGACGAGAGACCCAGTACTTC
j_gene: TRBJ2-5; abundance: NA; d_gene: NA; v_gene: TRBV10-3; CDR3aa: CAIMGRGGETQYF; CDR3nt: TGTGCCATCATGGGCAGGGGGGGAGAGACCCAGTACTTC
j_gene: TRBJ2-1; abundance: few; d_gene: TRBD2; v_gene: TRBV7-3; CDR3aa: CASSLGTSSNEQFF; CDR3nt: TGTGCCAGCAGCTTAGGGACTAGTTCCAATGAGCAGTTCTTC
j_gene: TRBJ2-7; abundance: NA; d_gene: NA; v_gene: TRBV28; CDR3aa: CASTYQQGDEQYF; CDR3nt: TGTGCCAGCACCTACCAACAGGGCGACGAGCAGTACTTC
j_gene: TRBJ1-6; abundance: few; d_gene: NA; v_gene: TRBV28; CDR3aa: CASSLIGTSASPLHF; CDR3nt: TGTGCCAGCAGTTTGATCGGGACATCCGCTTCACCCCTCCACTTT
j_gene: TRBJ2-7; abundance: few; d_gene: TRBD2; v_gene: TRBV7-8; CDR3aa: CASSFPRLAGGTPPEQYF; CDR3nt: TGTGCCAGCAGCTTTCCGAGACTAGCGGGAGGGACACCTCCCGAGCAGTACTTC
j_gene: TRBJ2-7; abundance: few; d_gene: TRBD2; v_gene: TRBV6-5; CDR3aa: CASSRGTSGIYEQYF; CDR3nt: TGTGCCAGCAGCCGAGGGACTAGCGGAATCTACGAGCAGTACTTC
j_gene: TRBJ1-2; abundance: few; d_gene: TRBD1; v_gene: TRBV13; CDR3aa: CASSNTGAYGYTF; CDR3nt: TGTGCCAGCAGTAACACAGGGGCCTATGGCTACACCTTC
j_gene: TRBJ2-7; abundance: many; d_gene: TRBD2; v_gene: TRBV12-3/TRBV12-4; CDR3aa: CASSLSGGTYEQYF; CDR3nt: TGTGCCAGCAGTTTAAGCGGGGGTACCTACGAGCAGTACTTC
j_gene: TRBJ2-3; abundance: NA; d_gene: NA; v_gene: TRBV12-3/TRBV12-4; CDR3aa: CASGVSNQPQYF; CDR3nt: TGTGCCAGCGGGGTCAGCAATCAGCCCCAGTATTTT
j_gene: TRBJ2-3; abundance: few; d_gene: TRBD2; v_gene: TRBV12-3/TRBV12-4; CDR3aa: CASSPGTSGVTDTQYF; CDR3nt: TGTGCCAGCAGTCCCGGGACTAGCGGGGTGACAGATACGCAGTATTTT
j_gene: TRBJ1-2; abundance: NA; d_gene: NA; v_gene: TRBV6-1; CDR3aa: CASRTAESLDGYTF; CDR3nt: TGTGCCAGCAGGACAGCGGAGTCCTTGGATGGCTACACCTTC
j_gene: TRBJ1-1; abundance: few; d_gene: TRBD1; v_gene: TRBV29-1; CDR3aa: CSVDSGTGWPNTEAFF; CDR3nt: TGCAGCGTTGATTCCGGGACAGGGTGGCCGAACACTGAAGCTTTCTTT
j_gene: TRBJ2-3; abundance: NA; d_gene: NA; v_gene: TRBV20-1; CDR3aa: CSALRRGTGTDTQYF; CDR3nt: TGCAGTGCCCTAAGACGGGGGACTGGCACAGATACGCAGTATTTT
j_gene: TRBJ1-2; abundance: many; d_gene: TRBD1; v_gene: TRBV7-3; CDR3aa: CASSPGTGPFGYTF; CDR3nt: TGTGCCAGTAGTCCCGGGACAGGGCCTTTCGGCTACACCTTC
j_gene: TRBJ1-2; abundance: NA; d_gene: NA; v_gene: TRBV2; CDR3aa: CASSGTDSVVSYGYTF; CDR3nt: TGTGCCAGCAGCGGGACGGACTCGGTAGTTAGCTATGGCTACACCTTC
j_gene: TRBJ1-5; abundance: NA; d_gene: NA; v_gene: TRBV15; CDR3aa: CATTPGLGNQPQHF; CDR3nt: TGTGCCACTACTCCCGGGCTCGGCAATCAGCCCCAGCATTTT
j_gene: TRBJ2-1; abundance: NA; d_gene: NA; v_gene: TRBV13; CDR3aa: CASSETEEAYNEQFF; CDR3nt: TGTGCCAGCAGCGAGACGGAGGAGGCCTACAATGAGCAGTTCTTC
j_gene: TRBJ1-1; abundance: NA; d_gene: TRBD1; v_gene: TRBV13; CDR3aa: CASRQGQGSEAFF; CDR3nt: TGTGCCAGCAGACAGGGACAGGGAAGTGAAGCTTTCTTT
j_gene: TRBJ2-5; abundance: few; d_gene: TRBD2; v_gene: TRBV7-2; CDR3aa: CASTQGPLAGQKQYF; CDR3nt: TGTGCCAGCACCCAGGGCCCACTAGCGGGACAGAAGCAGTACTTC
j_gene: TRBJ1-6; abundance: NA; d_gene: TRBD1; v_gene: TRBV7-6; CDR3aa: CASSLRTGNSPLHF; CDR3nt: TGTGCCAGCAGCTTAAGGACAGGGAATTCACCCCTCCACTTT
j_gene: TRBJ2-3; abundance: NA; d_gene: TRBD1; v_gene: TRBV12-3/TRBV12-4; CDR3aa: CASSPGQKKVDTQYF; CDR3nt: TGTGCCAGCAGCCCGGGACAGAAAAAGGTGGATACGCAGTATTTT
j_gene: TRBJ2-1; abundance: NA; d_gene: TRBD2; v_gene: TRBV24-1; CDR3aa: CATSDPDVTSGDNEQFF; CDR3nt: TGTGCCACCAGTGATCCGGATGTGACTAGCGGGGACAATGAGCAGTTCTTC
j_gene: TRBJ2-7; abundance: NA; d_gene: NA; v_gene: TRBV20-1; CDR3aa: CSAIQATYEQYF; CDR3nt: TGCAGTGCTATACAGGCCACCTACGAGCAGTACTTC
j_gene: TRBJ2-7; abundance: NA; d_gene: NA; v_gene: TRBV29-1; CDR3aa: CSVHTDGGFEQYF; CDR3nt: TGCAGCGTCCACACCGATGGGGGTTTCGAGCAGTACTTC
j_gene: TRBJ1-2; abundance: NA; d_gene: NA; v_gene: TRBV29-1; CDR3aa: CSVVWAANYGYTF; CDR3nt: TGCAGCGTTGTATGGGCAGCAAACTATGGCTACACCTTC
j_gene: TRBJ2-3; abundance: few; d_gene: NA; v_gene: TRBV20-1; CDR3aa: CSARGVGLVDEQSTDTQYF; CDR3nt: TGCAGTGCCAGGGGGGTCGGACTAGTAGACGAACAAAGCACGGATACGCAGTATTTT
j_gene: TRBJ1-2; abundance: NA; d_gene: NA; v_gene: TRBV3-1; CDR3aa: CASSQVSAPDGYTF; CDR3nt: TGTGCCAGCAGCCAAGTTTCAGCCCCTGATGGCTACACCTTC
j_gene: TRBJ2-7; abundance: few; d_gene: TRBD1; v_gene: TRBV7-9; CDR3aa: CASSLAGTGQAYEQYF; CDR3nt: TGTGCCAGCAGCTTAGCAGGGACAGGACAAGCGTACGAGCAGTACTTC
j_gene: TRBJ2-1; abundance: NA; d_gene: TRBD2; v_gene: TRBV20-1; CDR3aa: CSAPLAGPTYNEQFF; CDR3nt: TGCAGTGCTCCCCTAGCGGGTCCTACCTACAATGAGCAGTTCTTC